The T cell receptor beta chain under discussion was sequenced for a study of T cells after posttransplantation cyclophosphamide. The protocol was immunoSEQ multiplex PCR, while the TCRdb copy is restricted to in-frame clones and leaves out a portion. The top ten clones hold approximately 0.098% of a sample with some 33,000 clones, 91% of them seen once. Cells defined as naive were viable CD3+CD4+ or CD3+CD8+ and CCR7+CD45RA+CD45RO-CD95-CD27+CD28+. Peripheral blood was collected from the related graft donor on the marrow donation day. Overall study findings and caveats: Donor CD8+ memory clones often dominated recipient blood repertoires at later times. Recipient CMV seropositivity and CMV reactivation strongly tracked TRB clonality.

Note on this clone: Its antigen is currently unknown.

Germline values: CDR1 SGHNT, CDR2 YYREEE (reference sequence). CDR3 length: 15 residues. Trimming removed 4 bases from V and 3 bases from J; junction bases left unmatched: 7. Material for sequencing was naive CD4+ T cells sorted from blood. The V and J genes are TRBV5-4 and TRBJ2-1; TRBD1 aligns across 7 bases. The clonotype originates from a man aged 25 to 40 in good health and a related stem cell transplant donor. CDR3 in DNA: TGTGCCAGCAGCACACCAAGGACAGGCTACAATGAGCAGTTCTTC. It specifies CASSTPRTGYNEQFF.